A single sample is the source of the 15 T cell receptor beta chains below, sequenced in a study of blood T cell repertoires in COVID-19. The repertoire was sequenced with immunoSEQ multiplex PCR; TCRdb's copy has only in-frame clones and lacks some. The sample lists some 95,000 clones; more than 75% were seen once. Sequenced material: peripheral blood. All receptors come from a man in his sixties or seventies with acute or convalescent COVID-19.

This clone showed up many times. The rearrangement joins TRBV7-2 to TRBJ1-6; tentatively, D is TRBD1 (6 bases). In germline, CDR1 is SGHTA, CDR2 FQGNSA. The CDR3 is 16 residues long. The ends were cut back, 2 bases at V and 7 bases at J, with 15 bases in the middle. As DNA, the CDR3 is TGTGCCAGCAGCTTATTACAGGGATCACAAAATTCACCCCTCCACTTT. It translates to CASSLLQGSQNSPLHF.

The chain links TRBV5-4 to TRBJ1-3; possible D gene TRBD1, 5 bases. The CDR3 consists of 13 residues. V lost 2 bases and J 4 bases, leaving 7 bases between the germline ends. Germline V gene sequence: CDR1 SGHNT, CDR2 YYREEE (reference sequence). The CDR3 loop reads CASSFAGGNTIYF. CDR3 bases: TGTGCCAGCAGCTTCGCAGGGGGAAACACCATATATTTT.

This clone was recorded only once. This chain connects TRBV30 to TRBJ1-6, with unresolved D. The germline gives CDR1 GTSNPN, CDR2 SVGIG (reference sequence). V lost 0 bases and J 10 bases, leaving 13 bases between the germline ends. The CDR3 has 14 amino acids. The CDR3 DNA follows: TGTGCCTGGAGTGTCTATCAGAGGGAATCACCCCTCCACTTT. Residues: CAWSVYQRESPLHF.

In its sample, this clone was seen a few times. The chain joins TRBV5-1 to TRBJ2-1; D gene unclear. Germline V gene lookup returns CDR1 SGHRS and CDR2 YFSETQ. The germline V and J ends were trimmed by 0 bases and 2 bases, with 12 bases remaining between them. This CDR3 has 16 amino acids. The CDR3 coding sequence is TGCGCCAGCAGCTTGGATAACGACAAGACCTACAATGAGCAGTTCTTC. Protein product: CASSLDNDKTYNEQFF.

A single count supports this clone. The chain employs TRBV4-1 and TRBJ1-3, with a possible D match to TRBD1 (5 bases). Trimming took off 4 bases at V and 7 bases at J, with 14 bases between the two ends. The germline V gene encodes CDR1 MGHRA and CDR2 YSYEKL. The CDR3 length is 14 residues. The CDR3 DNA reads as TGCGCCAGCAGCCCCCGGGGGACCCGCAACACCATATATTTT. Amino acids: CASSPRGTRNTIYF.

The genes are TRBV15 and TRBJ2-7; perhaps TRBD1 as D (6 bases). V lost 0 bases and J 6 bases, leaving 18 bases between the germline ends. Germline CDR1 reads LNHNV; CDR2 reads YYDKDF (reference sequence). There are 16 residues in the CDR3. The CDR3 protein is CATSRDGRTAGVEQYV. The CDR3 DNA sequence: TGTGCCACCAGCAGAGATGGAAGGACAGCTGGCGTCGAGCAGTACGTC.

This chain uses TRBV7-9 with TRBJ1-4; perhaps TRBD1 as D (5 bases). The CDR3 is made up of 13 amino acids. V lost 5 bases and J lost 6, with 10 bases in between. CDR1 and CDR2 (germline): SEHNR, FQNEAQ (reference sequence). The CDR3 loop reads CASSPQTDEKLFF. The CDR3 bases are TGTGCCAGCAGCCCTCAGACAGATGAAAAACTGTTTTTT.

This chain links TRBV29-1 with TRBJ2-3, with 8 nucleotides matching TRBD2. Trimming cost V 1 base and J 0 bases; bases outside gene matches: 3. CDR1 is SQVTM, CDR2 ANQGSEA, per germline. The CDR3 extends over 15 amino acids. In DNA, the CDR3 is TGCAGCGTTGAAGGTAGCGGGACCAGCACAGATACGCAGTATTTT. Translated: CSVEGSGTSTDTQYF.

The V call is TRBV24-1, the J call TRBJ2-7; 8 bases are shared with TRBD2. After removal of 2 bases from V and 6 bases from J, the junction contained 5 bases not matched to a gene. The length of the CDR3 is 14 residues. CDR1 is KGHDR and CDR2 is SFDVKD in the germline V gene. The CDR3 sequence is CATSDSAGGSEQYF. The CDR3 nucleotides are TGTGCCACCAGTGATTCTGCGGGAGGATCCGAGCAGTACTTC.

The rearrangement joins TRBV30 to TRBJ1-1; a possible D gene is TRBD1 (5 bases). The germline V and J ends were trimmed by 2 bases and 4 bases, with 14 bases remaining between them. CDR3 length: 14 residues. In germline, CDR1 is GTSNPN, CDR2 SVGIG (reference sequence). The CDR3 region is CAWSSPDRSTEAFF. The CDR3 DNA is TGTGCCTGGAGTTCCCCCGACAGATCCACTGAAGCTTTCTTT.

The V and J genes are TRBV19 and TRBJ2-1; 9 bases are shared with TRBD1. J was trimmed by 5 bases and V by 3 bases; bases with no gene match: 11. Germline lookup yields CDR1 LNHDA and CDR2 SQIVND (reference sequence). This CDR3 is built from 17 residues. In DNA, the CDR3 is TGTGCCAGTAGTATCGGTGGGGGGGACAGGGTGGACAATGAGCAGTTCTTC. Its translation is CASSIGGGDRVDNEQFF. The entire variable domain, with the rest obtained from reference TRBV19 and TRBJ2-1, is as follows: DGGITQSPKYLFRKEGQNVTLSCEQNLNHDAMYWYRQDPGQGLRLIYYSQIVNDFQKGDIAEGYSVSREKKESFPLTVTSAQKNPTAFYLCASSIGGGDRVDNEQFFGPGTRLTVL.

The chain is built from TRBV20-1 and TRBJ2-3; perhaps TRBD2 as D (5 bases). Germline V gene sequence: CDR1 DFQATT, CDR2 SNEGSKA (reference sequence). CDR3 length: 11 residues. With 6 bases removed from V and 4 bases from J, the gap between germline ends came to 8 bases. The DNA of the CDR3 is TGCAGTGCCGTACTAGCAGATACGCAGTATTTT. Its translation: CSAVLADTQYF.

The chain couples TRBV30 to TRBJ2-1, with 10 nucleotides matching TRBD1. The CDR3 totals 14 residues. The germline CDR1 and CDR2 sequences are GTSNPN and SVGIG (reference sequence). The J segment lost 10 bases and the V segment lost 5 bases, leaving 11 bases of the junction unmatched. The CDR3 is CAWDPGTGDSEQFF. The CDR3 DNA reads TGTGCCTGGGACCCCGGGACAGGGGATAGCGAGCAGTTCTTC.

This clone was recorded a few times. The V call is TRBV20-1, the J call TRBJ1-2, with D possibly being TRBD1 (5 bases). The CDR3 spans 13 residues. Between the trimmed V and J ends, which lost 3 bases and 2 bases, there was a span of 10 bases. Germline V gives CDR1 DFQATT, CDR2 SNEGSKA (reference sequence). The CDR3 is CSASQGLNYGYTF. In nucleotides, the CDR3 is TGCAGTGCTAGTCAGGGTTTGAACTATGGCTACACCTTC.

This clone has just one count. The chain employs TRBV24-1 and TRBJ1-1; 7 bases map to TRBD1. V was clipped by 5 bases and J by 2 bases; unmatched bases: 1. The CDR3 covers 13 residues. Per the germline V gene, CDR1 is KGHDR and CDR2 is SFDVKD. CDR3: CATSGDRNTEAFF. CDR3 DNA: TGTGCCACCAGTGGGGACAGAAACACTGAAGCTTTCTTT.